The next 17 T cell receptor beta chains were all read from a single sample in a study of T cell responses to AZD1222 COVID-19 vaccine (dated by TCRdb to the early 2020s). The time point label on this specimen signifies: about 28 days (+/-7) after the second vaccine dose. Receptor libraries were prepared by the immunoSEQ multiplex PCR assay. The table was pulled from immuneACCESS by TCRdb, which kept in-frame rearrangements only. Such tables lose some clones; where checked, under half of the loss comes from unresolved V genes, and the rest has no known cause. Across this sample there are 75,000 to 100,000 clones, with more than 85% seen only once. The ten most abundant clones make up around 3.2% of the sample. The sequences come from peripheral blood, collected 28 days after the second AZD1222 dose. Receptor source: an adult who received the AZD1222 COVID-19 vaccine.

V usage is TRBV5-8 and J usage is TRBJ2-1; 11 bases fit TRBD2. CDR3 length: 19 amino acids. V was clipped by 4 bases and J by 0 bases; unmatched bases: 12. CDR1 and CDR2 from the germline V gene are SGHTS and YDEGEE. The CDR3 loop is CASSSRTSGPSSSYNEQFF. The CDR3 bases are TGTGCCAGCAGCAGCCGGACTAGCGGGCCGTCGAGCTCCTACAATGAGCAGTTCTTC.

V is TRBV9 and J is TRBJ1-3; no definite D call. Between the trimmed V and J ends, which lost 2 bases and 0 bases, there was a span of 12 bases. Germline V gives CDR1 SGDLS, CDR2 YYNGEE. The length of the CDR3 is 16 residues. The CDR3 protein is CASSVSADNSGNTIYF. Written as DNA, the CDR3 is TGTGCCAGCAGCGTGAGTGCAGACAACTCTGGAAACACCATATATTTT.

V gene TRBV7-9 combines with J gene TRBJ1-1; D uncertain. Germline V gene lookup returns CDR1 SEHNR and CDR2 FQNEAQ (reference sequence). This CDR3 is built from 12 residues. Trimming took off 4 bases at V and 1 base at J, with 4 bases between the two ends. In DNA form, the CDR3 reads TGTGCCAGCAGCTCTTGGAACACTGAAGCTTTCTTT. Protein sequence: CASSSWNTEAFF.

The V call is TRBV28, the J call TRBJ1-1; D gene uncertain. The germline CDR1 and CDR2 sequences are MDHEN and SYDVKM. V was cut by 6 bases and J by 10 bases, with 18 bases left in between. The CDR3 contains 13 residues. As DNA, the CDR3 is TGTGCCAGCAGAATCGACACGCGACGGTTAGCTTTCTTT. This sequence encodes CASRIDTRRLAFF.

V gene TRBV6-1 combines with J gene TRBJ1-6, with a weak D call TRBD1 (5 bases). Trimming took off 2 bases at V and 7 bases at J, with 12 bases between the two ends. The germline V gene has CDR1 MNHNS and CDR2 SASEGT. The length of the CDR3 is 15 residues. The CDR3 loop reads CASSERWQGNSPLHF. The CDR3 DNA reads TGTGCCAGCAGTGAAAGGTGGCAGGGAAATTCACCCCTCCACTTT.

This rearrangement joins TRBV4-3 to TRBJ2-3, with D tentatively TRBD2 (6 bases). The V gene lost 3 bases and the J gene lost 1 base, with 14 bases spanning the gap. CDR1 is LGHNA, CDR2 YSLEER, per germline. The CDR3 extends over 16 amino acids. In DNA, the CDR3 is TGCGCCAGCAGCCACCGTACTAGCCAAGGCACAGATACGCAGTATTTT. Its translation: CASSHRTSQGTDTQYF.

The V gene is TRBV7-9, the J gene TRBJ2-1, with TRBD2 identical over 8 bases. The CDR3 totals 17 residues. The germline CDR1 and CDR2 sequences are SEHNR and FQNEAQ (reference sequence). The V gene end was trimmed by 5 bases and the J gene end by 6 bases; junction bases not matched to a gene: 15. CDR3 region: CASSPPWGTGGLNEQFF. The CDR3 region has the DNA TGTGCCAGCAGCCCACCCTGGGGAACGGGGGGGCTCAATGAGCAGTTCTTC.

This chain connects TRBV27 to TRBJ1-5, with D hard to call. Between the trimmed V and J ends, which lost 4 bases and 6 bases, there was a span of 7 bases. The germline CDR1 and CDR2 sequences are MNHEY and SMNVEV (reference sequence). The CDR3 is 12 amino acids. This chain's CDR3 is CASSSGSQPQHF. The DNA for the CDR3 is TGTGCCAGCAGTTCCGGGAGTCAGCCCCAGCATTTT.

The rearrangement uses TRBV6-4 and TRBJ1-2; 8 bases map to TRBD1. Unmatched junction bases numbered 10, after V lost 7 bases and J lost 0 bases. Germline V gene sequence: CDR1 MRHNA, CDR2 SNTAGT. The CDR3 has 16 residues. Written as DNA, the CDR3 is TGTGCCAGCAATACGGACAGGGATGTCTCTAACTATGGCTACACCTTC. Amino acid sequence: CASNTDRDVSNYGYTF.

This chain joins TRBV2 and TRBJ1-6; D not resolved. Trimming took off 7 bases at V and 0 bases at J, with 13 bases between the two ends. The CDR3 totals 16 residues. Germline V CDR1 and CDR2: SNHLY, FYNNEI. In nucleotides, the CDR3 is TGTGCCAGCACCACCGGCAGGAGCTCCTATAATTCACCCCTCCACTTT. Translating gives CASTTGRSSYNSPLHF.

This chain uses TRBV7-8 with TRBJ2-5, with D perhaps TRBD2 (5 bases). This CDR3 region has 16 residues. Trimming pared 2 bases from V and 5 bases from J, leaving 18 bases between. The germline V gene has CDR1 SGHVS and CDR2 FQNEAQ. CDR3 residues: CASSLPVVGGGETQYF. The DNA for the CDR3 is TGTGCCAGCAGCTTACCGGTGGTTGGAGGTGGGGAGACCCAGTACTTC.

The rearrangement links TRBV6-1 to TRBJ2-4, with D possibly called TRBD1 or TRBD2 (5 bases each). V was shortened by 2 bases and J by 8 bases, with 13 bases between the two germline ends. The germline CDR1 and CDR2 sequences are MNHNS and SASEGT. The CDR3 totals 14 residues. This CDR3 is CASSEFWGWDIQYF. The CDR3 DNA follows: TGTGCCAGCAGTGAATTTTGGGGGTGGGACATTCAGTACTTC.

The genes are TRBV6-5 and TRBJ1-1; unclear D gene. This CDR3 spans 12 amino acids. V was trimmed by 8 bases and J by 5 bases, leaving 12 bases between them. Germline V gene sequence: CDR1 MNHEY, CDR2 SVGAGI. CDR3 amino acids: CASGEAPTEAFF. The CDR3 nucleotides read TGTGCCAGCGGGGAGGCACCAACTGAAGCTTTCTTT.

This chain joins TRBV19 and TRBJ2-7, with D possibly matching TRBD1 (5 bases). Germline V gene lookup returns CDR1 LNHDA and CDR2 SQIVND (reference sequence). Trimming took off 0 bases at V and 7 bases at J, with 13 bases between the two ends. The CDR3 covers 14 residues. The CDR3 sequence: CASSIDPDSQEQYF. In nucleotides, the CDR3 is TGTGCCAGTAGTATAGATCCCGACAGCCAGGAGCAGTACTTC.

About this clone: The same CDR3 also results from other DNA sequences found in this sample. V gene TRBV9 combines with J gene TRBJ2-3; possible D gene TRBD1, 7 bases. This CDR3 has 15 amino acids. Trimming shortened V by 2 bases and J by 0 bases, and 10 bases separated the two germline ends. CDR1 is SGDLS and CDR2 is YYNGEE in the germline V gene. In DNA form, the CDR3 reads TGTGCCAGCAGCGTGGAGGGGGCTAGCACAGATACGCAGTATTTT. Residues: CASSVEGASTDTQYF. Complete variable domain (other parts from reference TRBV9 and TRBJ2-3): DSGVTQTPKHLITATGQRVTLRCSPRSGDLSVYWYQQSLDQGLQFLIQYYNGEERAKGNILERFSAQQFPDLHSELNLSSLELGDSALYFCASSVEGASTDTQYFGPGTRLTVL.

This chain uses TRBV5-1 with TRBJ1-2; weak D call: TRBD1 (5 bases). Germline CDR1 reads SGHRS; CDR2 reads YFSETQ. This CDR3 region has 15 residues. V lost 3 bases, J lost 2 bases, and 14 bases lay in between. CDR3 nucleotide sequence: TGCGCCAGCAGCTCAGCCGGGACGTCGAACTATGGCTACACCTTC. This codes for CASSSAGTSNYGYTF.

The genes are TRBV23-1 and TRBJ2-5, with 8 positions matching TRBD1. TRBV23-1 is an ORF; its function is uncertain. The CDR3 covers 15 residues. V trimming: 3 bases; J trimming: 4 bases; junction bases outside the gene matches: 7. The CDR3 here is CASSQADRGVETQYF. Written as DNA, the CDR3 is TGCGCCAGCAGTCAGGCTGACAGGGGAGTAGAGACCCAGTACTTC.